This TCR beta chain was captured in a study of CD8+CD57+ T cells in acquired aplastic anemia (dated by TCRdb to about 2018). Regarding the complete study: Extracted DNA from sorted CD4+ and CD8+ cells averaged 3.2 ug, ranging from roughly 0.19 to 27.4 ug. Mean read counts for healthy donor samples were around 10 million for CD4+ cells and some 12 million for CD8+ cells.

The CDR3 contains 15 residues, cysteine and phenylalanine counted. Solely the CDR3 DNA is kept, with 45 bases framed from the first base. Taken from the germline V gene, the CDR1 and CDR2 loops are SQVTM and ANQGSEA. Between the V and J ends, shortened by 7 bases and 0 bases respectively, the junction contains 18 bases. TCR beta VDJ combination and CDR3 sequence profiling used genomic DNA as the template. TCR repertoire sequencing was run on an Illumina HiSeq 2000. The authors' analysis ran thus. Repertoire assessment relied on Simpson's diversity index, CDR3 size and DJ length profiles, and TRBV/TRBJ rearrangement plots. The most abundant DNA sequence in the deep sequencing data was taken as the immunodominant clone. CDR3 amino acid sequences were checked for sharing between subjects and were compared against published repertoires and the VDJdb database. In-frame beta chains were kept once TCRdb had trimmed the public reads at Q25 with fastp and called clones with MiXCR. Each entry is one CDR3 protein sequence, shown with its most common DNA and genes. The V and J calls were not made by the authors but by TCRdb's processing. This sample gives 98,000 or so distinct CDR3 sequences in total; around 50% of them show up just once. About 32% of the sample comes from the top ten.

Study-wide conclusions, independent of this receptor: Although roughly 30 CD8+ CDR3 sequences were shared by patients and controls, these sequences appeared highly expressed in patients and within the immunodominant clones of patients. No significant difference in CD8+ Simpson's diversity was found between patients and healthy controls (P=0.060).

Concerning this clonotype: Its antigen is unknown. One base away there is no much larger clone; base qualities are not given.

In the study, sorted CD4+ and CD8+ blood T cells from patients with severe aplastic anemia and from healthy subjects underwent deep sequencing of TCR repertoires. Ficoll-Paque density gradient centrifugation was used to isolate peripheral blood mononuclear cells. Before DNA was extracted, CD4+ and CD8+ T cells were sorted using either FACS or magnetic beads. What was sequenced was sorted CD4+, CD8+, or CD8+CD57+ T cells (not recorded which) from PBMCs. The chain is encoded by TRBV29-1 joined to TRBJ1-1; the D gene assignment is ambiguous. This receptor was identified in a human donor in good health, serving as a control. In nucleotide form, the sequence is TGCAGCGCCGAGTCATCCAGTACAATGAACACTGAAGCTTTCTTT. Translated, it reads CSAESSSTMNTEAFF.